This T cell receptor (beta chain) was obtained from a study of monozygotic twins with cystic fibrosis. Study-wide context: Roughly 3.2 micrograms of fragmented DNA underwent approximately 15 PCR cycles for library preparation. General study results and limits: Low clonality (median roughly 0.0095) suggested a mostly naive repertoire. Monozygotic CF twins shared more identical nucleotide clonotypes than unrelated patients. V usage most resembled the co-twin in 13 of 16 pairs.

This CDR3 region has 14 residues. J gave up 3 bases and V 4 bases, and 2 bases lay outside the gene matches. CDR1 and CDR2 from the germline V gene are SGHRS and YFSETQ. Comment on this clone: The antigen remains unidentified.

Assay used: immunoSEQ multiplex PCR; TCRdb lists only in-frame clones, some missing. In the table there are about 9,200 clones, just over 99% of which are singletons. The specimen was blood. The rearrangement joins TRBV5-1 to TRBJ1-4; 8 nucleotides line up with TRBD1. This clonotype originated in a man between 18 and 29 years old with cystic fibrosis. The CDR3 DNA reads TGCGCCAGCAGCGAACAGGGGGCTAATGAAAAACTGTTTTTT. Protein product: CASSEQGANEKLFF. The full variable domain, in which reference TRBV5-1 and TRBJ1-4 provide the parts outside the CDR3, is KAGVTQTPRYLIKTRGQQVTLSCSPISGHRSVSWYQQTPGQGLQFLFEYFSETQRNKGNFPGRFSGRQFSNSRSEMNVSTLELGDSALYLCASSEQGANEKLFFGSGTQLSVL.